Below, 11 T cell receptor beta chains from the same sample are listed, as sequenced in a study of shared clonotypes between healthy human individuals. Sequencing used immunoSEQ multiplex PCR; TCRdb keeps in-frame clones, though not all of them. This sample yields about 1.5 million clones, of which roughly 96% are seen a single time; approximately 1% belongs to the top ten. Sequencing used naive CD4+ T cells sorted from blood. Subset meaning: CD45RA+ positively selected. The receptor source for this set is a man aged 25-45 years in good health.

The V call is TRBV2, the J call TRBJ1-3, with a weak D call TRBD1 (5 bases). Germline lookup yields CDR1 SNHLY and CDR2 FYNNEI. V gave up 4 bases and J gave up 9 bases, with 10 bases separating them. The CDR3 has 12 residues. CDR3 loop: CASSGQGTTIYF. CDR3 sequence (DNA): TGTGCCAGCAGTGGTCAGGGCACCACCATATATTTT.

This clone is a singleton in its sample. The J gene is TRBJ2-1, the V gene TRBV5-4; tentative D call: TRBD1 (8 bases). Between the trimmed V and J ends, which lost 0 bases and 8 bases, there was a span of 12 bases. The CDR3 spans 14 residues. Germline V gene data show CDR1 as SGHNT and CDR2 as YYREEE (reference sequence). CDR3 sequence: CASSLGTGRDEQFF. CDR3 sequence (DNA): TGTGCCAGCAGCTTGGGGACAGGGAGGGATGAGCAGTTCTTC.

This chain joins TRBV10-1 and TRBJ2-1; D uncertain. CDR3 length: 13 residues. V gave up 6 bases and J gave up 7 bases, with 13 bases separating them. Germline V gene lookup returns CDR1 WNHNN and CDR2 SYGVQD (reference sequence). In DNA form, the CDR3 reads TGCGCCAGCAGCTCGGGCCTGGGGAATGAGCAGTTCTTC. This codes for CASSSGLGNEQFF.

The chain employs TRBV7-9 and TRBJ2-7; D call uncertain. V dropped 6 bases and J dropped 2 bases, with 8 bases sitting between them. The CDR3 extends over 12 amino acids. Germline V gives CDR1 SEHNR, CDR2 FQNEAQ (reference sequence). The CDR3 sequence is CASSLNAYEQYF. The CDR3 DNA reads as TGTGCCAGCAGTCTTAACGCCTACGAGCAGTACTTC.

The V call is TRBV10-3, the J call TRBJ2-1, with D tentatively TRBD2 (6 bases). Germline loops: CDR1 ENHRY, CDR2 SYGVKD. This CDR3 spans 13 amino acids. Trimming removed 8 bases at V and 3 bases at J, with 11 bases between. The CDR3 coding sequence is TGTGCCATCGCCGGGACTTACTACAATGAGCAGTTCTTC. Translated, it gives CAIAGTYYNEQFF.

This clone has a single count. The V call is TRBV2, the J call TRBJ1-5, with D possibly TRBD1 on 5 matching bases. V lost 6 bases and J lost 5, with 17 bases in between. The CDR3 consists of 15 residues. The germline V gene has CDR1 SNHLY and CDR2 FYNNEI. The CDR3 loop reads CASRIFRGSDQPQHF. In DNA, the CDR3 is TGTGCCAGCAGGATCTTCCGGGGGTCAGATCAGCCCCAGCATTTT.

The V and J genes are TRBV19 and TRBJ2-2; D possibly corresponds to TRBD2 (5 bases). The CDR3 covers 14 residues. Per germline, CDR1 LNHDA and CDR2 SQIVND (reference sequence). V gave up 8 bases and J gave up 1 base, with 11 bases separating them. The CDR3 loop is CASARRGNTGELFF. The CDR3 nucleotides read TGTGCCAGTGCTAGACGGGGGAACACCGGGGAGCTGTTTTTT.

The chain uses TRBV6-5 and TRBJ2-5, with D perhaps TRBD1 or TRBD2 (5 bases each). Trimming shortened V by 2 bases and J by 11 bases, and 9 bases separated the two germline ends. The CDR3 consists of 11 residues. Germline CDR1 MNHEY, CDR2 SVGAGI. Here the CDR3 reads CASSYDGGQYF. The CDR3 DNA reads as TGTGCCAGCAGTTACGATGGGGGTCAGTACTTC.

The rearrangement links TRBV10-3 to TRBJ1-4; a possible D gene is TRBD1 (6 bases). Germline lookup yields CDR1 ENHRY and CDR2 SYGVKD. CDR3 size: 14 residues. Trimming shortened V by 6 bases and J by 6 bases, and 14 bases separated the two germline ends. CDR3 coding DNA: TGTGCCATCAGGGAGACAGGCCCTGATGAAAAACTGTTTTTT. The encoded protein is CAIRETGPDEKLFF.

This chain joins TRBV27 and TRBJ2-4, with D unclear. CDR1 and CDR2 (germline): MNHEY, SMNVEV (reference sequence). This CDR3 region has 13 residues. The germline V and J ends were trimmed by 3 bases and 4 bases, with 7 bases remaining between them. The CDR3 is CASSFGRKNIQYF. CDR3 bases: TGTGCCAGCAGTTTCGGACGGAAAAACATTCAGTACTTC.

The V call is TRBV9, the J call TRBJ2-5, with TRBD2 matching over 12 bases. Germline loops: CDR1 SGDLS, CDR2 YYNGEE. There are 15 residues in the CDR3. J lost 1 base, V lost 3 bases, and 1 base had no gene match. The CDR3 spells CASSAGLAGQETQYF. The CDR3 nucleotides are TGTGCCAGCAGCGCGGGACTAGCGGGCCAAGAGACCCAGTACTTC.